Listed below are T cell receptor beta chains from one sample, sequenced in a study of low-dose radiotherapy and immunotherapy resistance in tumors. TCRdb ran MiXCR on the reads and lists one entry per CDR3 protein. The sample has about 82,000 distinct CDR3 sequences, approximately 20% seen once. This sample comprised PBMCs, obtained before treatment. The receptor source for this set is a male donor with prostate cancer. Each CDR3 is given without its conserved first and last residue. A D gene is named only where the DNA matches it firmly. Clone size is stated in some rows and not others, as once, few, many or a class when expanded.

v_call: TRBV15
clone_size: many
j_call: TRBJ2-7
d_call: .
cdr3_aa: ATSIGGDGYEQY

v_call: TRBV6-5
clone_size: many
j_call: TRBJ2-3
d_call: .
cdr3_aa: ASSNYRADTQY

v_call: TRBV10-3
clone_size: many
j_call: TRBJ2-1
d_call: TRBD2
cdr3_aa: ATRDSGGTYNEQF

v_call: TRBV12-3/TRBV12-4
clone_size: many
j_call: TRBJ2-3
d_call: .
cdr3_aa: ASSSGPFNPMNTQY

v_call: TRBV24-1
clone_size: many
j_call: TRBJ1-1
d_call: TRBD1
cdr3_aa: ATSDSGRGDIAF

v_call: TRBV20-1
clone_size: .
j_call: TRBJ1-1
d_call: .
cdr3_aa: SARGTGVNTEAF

v_call: TRBV27
clone_size: few
j_call: TRBJ1-1
d_call: .
cdr3_aa: ASSSRQGWAEAF

v_call: TRBV2
clone_size: many
j_call: TRBJ2-1
d_call: TRBD2
cdr3_aa: ASSALAGGEQF

v_call: TRBV9
clone_size: many
j_call: TRBJ2-3
d_call: .
cdr3_aa: ASSGIASGDTQY

v_call: TRBV7-2
clone_size: .
j_call: TRBJ2-3
d_call: TRBD2
cdr3_aa: ASSLGRYSAGGEDTQY

v_call: TRBV4-2
clone_size: many
j_call: TRBJ1-3
d_call: .
cdr3_aa: ASSQVGSSSGNTIY

v_call: TRBV5-1
clone_size: .
j_call: TRBJ1-6
d_call: TRBD1
cdr3_aa: ASSPSQGGSSSPLH

v_call: TRBV28
clone_size: .
j_call: TRBJ2-7
d_call: .
cdr3_aa: ASSLWSPPEQY

v_call: TRBV11-2
clone_size: many
j_call: TRBJ2-5
d_call: TRBD2
cdr3_aa: ASSLDAAGETQY

v_call: TRBV5-1
clone_size: .
j_call: TRBJ2-3
d_call: TRBD2
cdr3_aa: ASSLGGATDTQY

v_call: TRBV30
clone_size: many
j_call: TRBJ1-6
d_call: .
cdr3_aa: AWSAQAYPSSPLH

v_call: TRBV5-4
clone_size: many
j_call: TRBJ2-2
d_call: .
cdr3_aa: ASSVDLDGVNTGELF

v_call: TRBV7-8
clone_size: many
j_call: TRBJ2-1
d_call: TRBD2
cdr3_aa: ASSRRTSGSSYNEQF

v_call: TRBV5-1
clone_size: many
j_call: TRBJ2-5
d_call: TRBD2
cdr3_aa: ASSSLAGGPGETQY

v_call: TRBV6-6
clone_size: many
j_call: TRBJ1-2
d_call: .
cdr3_aa: ASSYSTADGIYT

v_call: TRBV11-2
clone_size: many
j_call: TRBJ2-1
d_call: .
cdr3_aa: ASSLETGTLSSNEQF

v_call: TRBV25-1
clone_size: few
j_call: TRBJ2-6
d_call: TRBD1
cdr3_aa: AGSESRGRAGANVLT

v_call: TRBV5-1
clone_size: .
j_call: TRBJ2-1
d_call: .
cdr3_aa: ASSLGGLLSYNEQF

v_call: TRBV28
clone_size: .
j_call: TRBJ2-7
d_call: TRBD1
cdr3_aa: ASSVVTGQGYEQY

v_call: TRBV30
clone_size: many
j_call: TRBJ2-2
d_call: .
cdr3_aa: AKQRGLANTGELF

v_call: TRBV4-1
clone_size: many
j_call: TRBJ1-5
d_call: TRBD1
cdr3_aa: ASRQQGSNQPQH

v_call: TRBV6-2/TRBV6-3
clone_size: .
j_call: TRBJ2-7
d_call: .
cdr3_aa: ASSTRTVGEQY

v_call: TRBV29-1
clone_size: many
j_call: TRBJ1-1
d_call: .
cdr3_aa: SALRAARTEAF

v_call: TRBV6-5
clone_size: many
j_call: TRBJ2-1
d_call: .
cdr3_aa: ASSYGRSSYNEQF

v_call: TRBV19
clone_size: few
j_call: TRBJ2-1
d_call: TRBD2
cdr3_aa: ASSSSGRDDNEQF

v_call: TRBV6-1
clone_size: .
j_call: TRBJ2-1
d_call: .
cdr3_aa: ASGGRVRSTNEQF

v_call: TRBV20-1
clone_size: many
j_call: TRBJ1-6
d_call: .
cdr3_aa: SAPVGRNSPLH

v_call: TRBV6-6
clone_size: many
j_call: TRBJ1-1
d_call: TRBD1
cdr3_aa: ASRIIQGPEAF

v_call: TRBV28
clone_size: few
j_call: TRBJ2-4
d_call: .
cdr3_aa: ASSSEQNIQY

v_call: TRBV12-3/TRBV12-4
clone_size: .
j_call: TRBJ1-2
d_call: .
cdr3_aa: ASNQISHGYT

v_call: TRBV7-9
clone_size: many
j_call: TRBJ2-5
d_call: TRBD2
cdr3_aa: ASSSSGTSGIETQY

v_call: TRBV7-6
clone_size: few
j_call: TRBJ1-4
d_call: .
cdr3_aa: ASSFYASGEEKLF

v_call: TRBV29-1
clone_size: many
j_call: TRBJ2-7
d_call: .
cdr3_aa: SVKGTVSYEQY

v_call: TRBV19
clone_size: many
j_call: TRBJ1-4
d_call: .
cdr3_aa: ASSMRGSSDEKLF

v_call: TRBV10-2
clone_size: many
j_call: TRBJ1-3
d_call: .
cdr3_aa: ASSERPGYTIY

v_call: TRBV2
clone_size: many
j_call: TRBJ2-5
d_call: TRBD2
cdr3_aa: ASIGPSGLTKETQY

v_call: TRBV20-1
clone_size: many
j_call: TRBJ2-7
d_call: TRBD2
cdr3_aa: SALSSGGAGSYEQY

v_call: TRBV6-5
clone_size: many
j_call: TRBJ2-7
d_call: TRBD2
cdr3_aa: ASSYSRVGTGGVSYEQY

v_call: TRBV20-1
clone_size: many
j_call: TRBJ2-7
d_call: .
cdr3_aa: SAPLTPTYEQY

v_call: TRBV29-1
clone_size: many
j_call: TRBJ2-5
d_call: TRBD2
cdr3_aa: SVVFLAGGQETQY

v_call: TRBV28
clone_size: many
j_call: TRBJ2-7
d_call: .
cdr3_aa: ASRGGLREQY

v_call: TRBV5-6
clone_size: .
j_call: TRBJ1-6
d_call: .
cdr3_aa: ASGYIGENSPLH

v_call: TRBV19
clone_size: few
j_call: TRBJ2-6
d_call: TRBD2
cdr3_aa: ASSIEGGVSGANVLT

v_call: TRBV14
clone_size: many
j_call: TRBJ1-1
d_call: .
cdr3_aa: ASSQAPGFEAF

v_call: TRBV20-1
clone_size: .
j_call: TRBJ2-7
d_call: TRBD2
cdr3_aa: SAPDEAGGGCYEQY

v_call: TRBV18
clone_size: .
j_call: TRBJ2-6
d_call: .
cdr3_aa: ASSPRTVTGANVLT

v_call: TRBV19
clone_size: many
j_call: TRBJ1-5
d_call: .
cdr3_aa: ATNIRLGNNQPQH

v_call: TRBV12-3/TRBV12-4
clone_size: many
j_call: TRBJ2-3
d_call: .
cdr3_aa: ASREDRTDTQY

v_call: TRBV7-9
clone_size: .
j_call: TRBJ1-6
d_call: TRBD1
cdr3_aa: ASSLPGQGLLPLH

v_call: TRBV23-1
clone_size: .
j_call: TRBJ1-2
d_call: .
cdr3_aa: ASNVYFDT

v_call: TRBV12-3/TRBV12-4
clone_size: many
j_call: TRBJ2-7
d_call: TRBD1
cdr3_aa: ASTRTGDAYEQY

v_call: TRBV3-1
clone_size: many
j_call: TRBJ2-5
d_call: TRBD2
cdr3_aa: ASSRTSAVQETQY